Sequencing of this TCR beta chain was carried out in a study of T-cell memory formation after mild COVID-19. V was cut by 0 bases and J by 1 base, with 10 bases left in between. Per the germline V gene, CDR1 is SGHRS and CDR2 is YFSETQ. The CDR3 extends over 15 amino acids. cDNA libraries for TCR alpha and TCR beta, carrying sample barcodes and UMIs, came from 5'RACE with constant-segment primers. TCRdb reanalysed the 5' RACE reads using MiXCR and keeps one entry per CDR3 protein. The table has hundreds of thousands of distinct CDR3 sequences, about a fifth seen once; the top ten hold around 8.4%. The sample comprised PBMCs or a T cell subset sorted from them (not recorded which). This rearrangement joins TRBV5-1 to TRBJ1-1; D not certain. The TCR sequence derives from an adult woman who had mild COVID-19 (a few samples of this study predate the infection). Cell type and time point are not known. CDR3 residues: CASSLEVGANTEAFF. The DNA for the CDR3 is TGCGCCAGCAGCTTGGAGGTGGGAGCGAACACTGAAGCTTTCTTT.